This is a list of T cell receptor beta chains from one sample in a study of T cell responses to AZD1222 COVID-19 vaccine. Assay used: immunoSEQ multiplex PCR; TCRdb lists only in-frame clones, some missing. This table has about 83,000 clones, approximately 90% appearing once. This specimen was peripheral blood, taken 28 days after the second AZD1222 dose. The receptors were sampled from an adult who received the AZD1222 COVID-19 vaccine. Each CDR3 is given with its conserved first and last residue. Fields, in order: CDR3 length, clone size, D gene, J gene, V gene, CDR3 DNA, CDR3 protein. D genes are given only for firm matches. Rows may omit the clone size; those that give it use once, few, many or a size class.

15	-	TRBD2	TRBJ2-1	TRBV14	TGTGCCAGCAGTCCGGGAAGCGGGACGTACAATGAGCAGTTCTTC	CASSPGSGTYNEQFF
15	once	TRBD2	TRBJ2-7	TRBV28	TGTGCCAGCAGTCCACGGGGGAGGGTGTCCCACGAGCAGTACTTC	CASSPRGRVSHEQYF
13	-	-	TRBJ1-2	TRBV28	TGTGCCAGCAGTCCTTTTCCTAACTATGGCTACACCTTC	CASSPFPNYGYTF
19	-	TRBD2	TRBJ2-3	TRBV4-3	TGCGCCAGCAGCTTTGCAGCAGCCCCGGGACTAGCGGTCACAGATACGCAGTATTTT	CASSFAAAPGLAVTDTQYF
15	-	TRBD1	TRBJ2-7	TRBV7-9	TGTGCCAGCAGCTCTTGGACAGGGGTTGGCTACGAGCAGTACTTC	CASSSWTGVGYEQYF
13	-	-	TRBJ2-7	TRBV18	TGTGCCAGCTCACCGCCGCTTACCTACGAGCAGTACTTC	CASSPPLTYEQYF
13	-	-	TRBJ1-3	TRBV29-1	TGCAGCGTTGTAAGGACAGAAGGAAACACCATATATTTT	CSVVRTEGNTIYF
15	-	-	TRBJ1-3	TRBV9	TGTGCCAGCAGCGTCGAGGACCTGGGAGGAAACACCATATATTTT	CASSVEDLGGNTIYF
15	-	-	TRBJ2-7	TRBV9	TGTGCCAGCAGCGCCTCCGGGTCGGGAGCCTACGAGCAGTACTTC	CASSASGSGAYEQYF
15	-	TRBD2	TRBJ2-1	TRBV5-1	TGCGCCAGCAGCTTGGTACTAGCGGGAGGACATGAGCAGTTCTTC	CASSLVLAGGHEQFF
14	-	-	TRBJ2-3	TRBV7-9	TGTGCCAGCACGTGGGGGACTAGCACAGATACGCAGTATTTT	CASTWGTSTDTQYF
14	-	TRBD1	TRBJ1-2	TRBV7-9	TGTGCCAGCAGCTTAGGGGGGACAGGGGATGGCTACACCTTC	CASSLGGTGDGYTF
14	-	-	TRBJ1-2	TRBV6-5	TGTGCCAGCAGTCAACACTCCTACCGGAGTGGCTACACCTTC	CASSQHSYRSGYTF
14	-	-	TRBJ2-1	TRBV6-4	TGTGCCAGCAGTGAGAAATCCTCCTACAATGAGCAGTTCTTC	CASSEKSSYNEQFF
16	-	TRBD1	TRBJ2-5	TRBV5-1	TGCGCCAGCAGTACGGGGCCTGGGACAGACCAAGAGACCCAGTACTTC	CASSTGPGTDQETQYF
16	-	-	TRBJ1-3	TRBV28	TGTGCCAGCAGTTTACCGGGAACCGCTGTGGGAAACACCATATATTTT	CASSLPGTAVGNTIYF
14	-	TRBD1	TRBJ1-1	TRBV18	TGTGCCAGCTCACTCCACAGGGGAGAGACTGAAGCTTTCTTT	CASSLHRGETEAFF
15	-	-	TRBJ1-4	TRBV24-1	TGTGCCACTAGCGGCGCGGCAGCGGATAATGAAAAACTGTTTTTT	CATSGAAADNEKLFF
14	-	-	TRBJ1-5	TRBV9	TGTGCCAGCAGCGTGCTGGGGACGGGACAGCCCCAGCATTTT	CASSVLGTGQPQHF
13	-	-	TRBJ1-3	TRBV28	TGTGCCAGCTTTACCGGGGGGAGAAACACCATATATTTT	CASFTGGRNTIYF
18	once	-	TRBJ2-1	TRBV28	TGTGCCAGCAGTTTTGATATAGAGCGCCTCGACTCCTACAATGAGCAGTTCTTC	CASSFDIERLDSYNEQFF
11	-	-	TRBJ1-2	TRBV5-4	TGTGCCAGCTATCTCGGGGGGCTTGAGACCTTC	CASYLGGLETF
16	-	-	TRBJ2-2	TRBV28	TGTGCCAGCAGCCCAGGACCGGGACAGAACACCGGGGAGCTGTTTTTT	CASSPGPGQNTGELFF
15	-	TRBD2	TRBJ2-5	TRBV9	TGTGCCAGCAGCGTAGGCGGGAGGGCCTTGGAGACCCAGTACTTC	CASSVGGRALETQYF
15	-	TRBD2	TRBJ2-3	TRBV9	TGTGCCAGCAGCGTTACTAGCGGGACCACAGATACGCAGTATTTT	CASSVTSGTTDTQYF
16	-	-	TRBJ1-5	TRBV19	TGTGCCAGTACCGGAGGCGCCAGCTTGGGCGCGCAGCCCCAGCATTTT	CASTGGASLGAQPQHF
16	-	TRBD2	TRBJ2-5	TRBV6-2/TRBV6-3	TGTGCCAGCAGTCGTCAGGGACTAGCCTACGGAGAGACCCAGTACTTC	CASSRQGLAYGETQYF
14	-	-	TRBJ2-7	TRBV27	TGTGCCAGCAGTTTCCAAGACCCTGCCTACGAGCAGTACTTC	CASSFQDPAYEQYF
14	many	TRBD1	TRBJ2-2	TRBV19	TGTGCCAGTAGTAGGTCGGACAGGGCCGGGGAGCTGTTTTTT	CASSRSDRAGELFF
15	-	-	TRBJ1-4	TRBV28	TGTGCCAGCAGTGAAGCAGGAATCCGAAATGAAAAACTGTTTTTT	CASSEAGIRNEKLFF
16	-	TRBD1	TRBJ1-6	TRBV19	TGTGCCAGTAGTTCGCCTCCGGGACAGTATAATTCACCCCTCCACTTT	CASSSPPGQYNSPLHF
15	once	TRBD2	TRBJ2-7	TRBV6-5	TGTGCCAGCACCACGGGAACTAGCGGGCGGGACGAGCAGTACTTC	CASTTGTSGRDEQYF
16	-	TRBD1	TRBJ1-2	TRBV25-1	TGTGCCAGCAGTGAGACCGCCGCCGGGACAGGGGATGGCTACACCTTC	CASSETAAGTGDGYTF
13	-	TRBD1	TRBJ2-1	TRBV24-1	TGTGCCACGTCGGACAGGGGATACAATGAGCAGTTCTTC	CATSDRGYNEQFF
14	-	TRBD1	TRBJ2-5	TRBV6-1	TGTGCCAGCAGTGATGGGACAGCACAAGAGACCCAGTACTTC	CASSDGTAQETQYF
14	-	TRBD1	TRBJ1-1	TRBV9	TGTGCCAGCAGCTTTGGGACAGCGAACACTGAAGCTTTCTTT	CASSFGTANTEAFF
14	-	TRBD1	TRBJ1-6	TRBV7-2	TGTGCCAGCAGCTTAGAGACAGGGGATTCACCCCTCCACTTT	CASSLETGDSPLHF
15	-	-	TRBJ1-6	TRBV28	TGTGCCAGCAGTTTAGGCGGACTAAATAATTCACCCCTCCACTTT	CASSLGGLNNSPLHF
13	-	-	TRBJ1-2	TRBV28	TGTGCCAGCAGAAAGACAGTGCGCTATGGCTACACCTTC	CASRKTVRYGYTF
15	-	-	TRBJ2-6	TRBV2	TGTGCCAGCAGTGAGGTACGGGCAAGGACCAACGTCCTGACTTTC	CASSEVRARTNVLTF